The rows below give T cell receptor beta chains drawn from one sample of a study of blood T cell repertoires in COVID-19. Libraries were prepared by immunoSEQ multiplex PCR; TCRdb keeps only in-frame clonotypes and omits some of them. The data show fewer than 350,000 clones, with 85% to 90% seen just once and about 4% held by the top ten. Sequencing was performed on PBMCs or T cells enriched from blood (not recorded which). The receptors here all came from a woman between 25 and 40 years old with acute COVID-19. CDR3s include the opening cysteine and the closing phenylalanine or tryptophan. A D gene is named only where the DNA matches it firmly. Clone sizes are given selectively: once, few, many, or a class where the clone is expanded.

j_call,clone_size,d_call,v_call,cdr3_nt,cdr3_aa
TRBJ2-3,-,-,TRBV10-3,TGTGCCATCAGTGAGCCGAGAGGAAGGGGCGAGGGCACAGATACGCAGTATTTT,CAISEPRGRGEGTDTQYF
TRBJ1-1,-,-,TRBV30,TGTGCCTGGAGTTTTAGTAACAGGGAGGCTTTCTTT,CAWSFSNREAFF
TRBJ1-3,once,-,TRBV19,TGTGCCAGTAGTACCCCCCGTGGAGGGGCTAACTCTGGAAACACCATATATTTT,CASSTPRGGANSGNTIYF
TRBJ2-7,-,-,TRBV4-1,TGCGCCAGCAGCCAAGAAGAGGGAGGGGGAGAGCAGTACTTC,CASSQEEGGGEQYF
TRBJ1-1,-,TRBD1,TRBV7-6,TGTGCCAGCAGCACGGGACAGAGTGCTGAAGCTTTCTTT,CASSTGQSAEAFF
TRBJ2-6,once,-,TRBV6-5,TGTGCCAGCAGTTACTCTATCTCTGGGGCCAACGTCCTGACTTTC,CASSYSISGANVLTF
TRBJ2-3,-,-,TRBV19,TGTGCCAGTAAGGAGAACACAGATACGCAGTATTTT,CASKENTDTQYF
TRBJ2-3,-,TRBD1,TRBV7-3,TGTGCCAGCAGCTTACGGACAGGGGGCCCAGATACGCAGTATTTT,CASSLRTGGPDTQYF
TRBJ1-5,-,TRBD1,TRBV4-1,TGCGCCAGCAGCCAAGGTCTGGGACAGGGCGATCAGCCCCAGCATTTT,CASSQGLGQGDQPQHF
TRBJ2-7,-,-,TRBV19,TGTGCCAGTAGTGGGGATAGCGGTTCCTACGAGCAGTACTTC,CASSGDSGSYEQYF
TRBJ2-3,-,TRBD2,TRBV9,TGTGCCAGCAGCGTCCTAGCGGGGCCCACAGATACGCAGTATTTT,CASSVLAGPTDTQYF
TRBJ1-5,-,-,TRBV6-1,TGTGCCAGCAGTGAACTTGGAGGGGCCTATAGCAATCAGCCCCAGCATTTT,CASSELGGAYSNQPQHF
TRBJ2-1,-,TRBD2,TRBV6-5,TGTGCCAGCAGTAGGGCGGGAGGAACATACAATGAGCAGTTCTTC,CASSRAGGTYNEQFF
TRBJ1-2,-,TRBD1,TRBV27,TGTGCCAGCAGTTCGGACAGGGAGGGCCTTGGCTACACCTTC,CASSSDREGLGYTF
TRBJ2-2,-,-,TRBV21-1,TGTGCCAGCAGCAAAGTCGGGGGAGCGGCGGCGAACACCGGGGAGCTGTTTTTT,CASSKVGGAAANTGELFF
TRBJ2-1,once,-,TRBV15,TGTGCCACCAGCAGAGTGAGTCTAGCACAGTTCTTC,CATSRVSLAQFF
TRBJ1-4,-,-,TRBV19,TGTGCCAGTAGTATCGGTTTAGTTGCAACTAATGAAAAACTGTTTTTT,CASSIGLVATNEKLFF
TRBJ1-2,-,-,TRBV28,TGTGCCAGCAGTCCCACGAAGAAACACCCTTATGGCTACACCTTC,CASSPTKKHPYGYTF
TRBJ1-2,-,-,TRBV27,TGTGCCAGCAGTTTATCGATTTCGGCGGGGGTCTCCCACTATGGCTACACCTTC,CASSLSISAGVSHYGYTF
TRBJ1-6,-,TRBD1,TRBV30,TGTGCCTGGACAGGGACAGGGAAACCGCCCCTCCACTTT,CAWTGTGKPPLHF
TRBJ2-7,-,TRBD1,TRBV5-1,TGCGCCAGCGGGACAGGGGCAATGGACGAGCAGTACTTC,CASGTGAMDEQYF
TRBJ2-1,-,TRBD2,TRBV24-1,TGTGCCACCAGTGACGCACCCGGGACTAGCAATGAGCAGTTCTTC,CATSDAPGTSNEQFF
TRBJ1-2,few,-,TRBV19,TGTGCCAGTAGTATCGGCCGGGACACCTATGGCTACACCTTC,CASSIGRDTYGYTF
TRBJ2-3,once,-,TRBV5-8,TGTGCCAGCAGCCCTACCCGGGGTTACACAGATACGCAGTATTTT,CASSPTRGYTDTQYF
TRBJ1-3,once,-,TRBV5-8,TGTGCCAGCAGCTTGGCCGTATCTGGAAACACCATATATTTT,CASSLAVSGNTIYF
TRBJ1-4,-,TRBD1,TRBV9,TGTGCCAGCAGTGTCTCTACAGGGGGGAGTAATGAAAAACTGTTTTTT,CASSVSTGGSNEKLFF
TRBJ1-5,-,TRBD1,TRBV19,TGTGCCAGTAGTGCCCAGGGGGCAGGGGGCAATCAGCCCCAGCATTTT,CASSAQGAGGNQPQHF
TRBJ1-1,-,TRBD1,TRBV6-6,TGTGCCAGCAGTCCCCCCGGGACAGGGGTTTGGAACACTGAAGCTTTCTTT,CASSPPGTGVWNTEAFF
TRBJ2-1,-,TRBD2,TRBV24-1,TGTGCCACCAGTGATTCCGGACTAGCGGGTAAAAATGAGCAGTTCTTC,CATSDSGLAGKNEQFF
TRBJ2-2,-,TRBD2,TRBV18,TGTGCCACCCCACCAGCGGGAAACACCGGGGAGCTGTTTTTT,CATPPAGNTGELFF
TRBJ2-2,-,TRBD1,TRBV30,TGTGCCTGGGCATCGACAGGGAATCTCGGGGAGCTGTTTTTT,CAWASTGNLGELFF
TRBJ2-7,-,TRBD2,TRBV5-1,TGCGCCAGCAGCTTGGCCGGAGATGAGCGGGAGGACCCCCTCTACGAGCAGTACTTC,CASSLAGDEREDPLYEQYF
TRBJ1-1,-,TRBD1,TRBV19,TGTGCCAGTAAAACAGGGGTCACTGAAGCTTTCTTT,CASKTGVTEAFF
TRBJ1-5,-,TRBD1,TRBV30,TGTGCCTGGAGACGACACGGGACAGATAATCAGCCCCAGCATTTT,CAWRRHGTDNQPQHF
TRBJ2-7,-,TRBD2,TRBV7-6,TGTGCCAGCAGCTTAGATCTTAGCGGGATATACGAGCAGTACTTC,CASSLDLSGIYEQYF
TRBJ2-1,-,TRBD2,TRBV11-2,TGTGCCAGCAGCAACCTCCGGGAGGGCCTCTACAATGAGCAGTTCTTC,CASSNLREGLYNEQFF
TRBJ1-3,-,-,TRBV29-1,TGCAGCGCTGCAGGGTGGTCGGGAAACACCATATATTTT,CSAAGWSGNTIYF
TRBJ2-4,-,-,TRBV7-2,TGTGCCAGCAGCTTAAGGCCAGGGGTCGTAGCCAAAAACATTCAGTACTTC,CASSLRPGVVAKNIQYF
TRBJ2-3,-,TRBD1,TRBV9,TGTGCCAGCAGCGGGACAGGGGAAATCCAGGATACGCAGTATTTT,CASSGTGEIQDTQYF
TRBJ2-1,once,TRBD2,TRBV7-2,TGTGCCAGCAGCTTGTCTGAGGGACTAGCGGGGGACAATGAGCAGTTCTTC,CASSLSEGLAGDNEQFF
TRBJ2-1,-,TRBD2,TRBV27,TGTGCCAGCAGTTTATCCCGGGAGGGCTCCTACAATGAGCAGTTCTTC,CASSLSREGSYNEQFF
TRBJ1-1,-,-,TRBV10-2,TGCGCCAGCAGTCCTCAGGGGCCCGACACTGAAGCTTTCTTT,CASSPQGPDTEAFF
TRBJ1-4,-,-,TRBV2,TGTGCCAGCACCAACGGTGCAACTAATGAAAAACTGTTTTTT,CASTNGATNEKLFF
TRBJ2-1,-,TRBD2,TRBV29-1,TGCAGCGTCGTAGCGGGAGTTGTGGAGCAGTTCTTC,CSVVAGVVEQFF
TRBJ1-6,few,TRBD1,TRBV3-1/TRBV3-2,TGTGCCAGCAGCCAGGGGGACAGGGACCATTCACCCCTCCACTTT,CASSQGDRDHSPLHF
TRBJ2-2,-,-,TRBV5-6,TGTGCCAGCAGAAGGGGCGCGAGCACCGGGGAGCTGTTTTTT,CASRRGASTGELFF
TRBJ2-1,-,TRBD2,TRBV7-9,TGTGCCAGCAGAGAACTAGCGGGAGGGAGGAATGAGCAGTTCTTC,CASRELAGGRNEQFF
TRBJ2-7,once,TRBD2,TRBV27,TGTGCCAGCAGTAAACTAGCGGGAGGGCCAGGCGAGCAGTACTTC,CASSKLAGGPGEQYF
TRBJ1-3,-,-,TRBV2,TGTGCCAGCTTAGCGGCAACCTCTGGAAACACCATATATTTT,CASLAATSGNTIYF
TRBJ1-1,-,-,TRBV28,TGTGCCAGCACAAGACCGGGGACTTATATGAACACTGAAGCTTTCTTT,CASTRPGTYMNTEAFF
TRBJ2-3,-,-,TRBV29-1,TGCAGCGTTGACCCAGCCAGCGGTAGCACAGATACGCAGTATTTT,CSVDPASGSTDTQYF